This T cell receptor beta chain was identified in a study of cytomegalovirus exposure and HLA in healthy donors. Study as a whole: Earlier, 150 million to 200 million T cells were analyzed, and 117 million unique TCR beta sequences were found among them. Whole-study results and caveats: Approximately 17,000 TCR beta sequences were associated with HLA alleles at 0.05 false discovery rate in a later analysis. TCR beta chains associated with HLA were, in a later analysis, more clonally expanded than equally common others.

The CDR3 is made up of 12 amino acids. Germline assignment: CDR1 LNHDA and CDR2 SQIVND (reference sequence). Trimming removed 5 bases from V and 7 bases from J, with 11 bases in between. It was with 60 Vbeta and 13 Jbeta primers that the PCR ran. Libraries were prepared by immunoSEQ multiplex PCR; TCRdb keeps only in-frame clonotypes and omits some of them. The sample lists more than 110,000 clones, roughly 73% occurring once. The table lists this clone with a count of one. Its antigen is unidentified. Specimen: PBMCs. The TCR was taken from a human donor in good health. The chain links TRBV19 to TRBJ1-1, with no clear D. This chain's CDR3 is CASSVSPLEAFF. CDR3 bases: TGTGCCAGTAGTGTTAGTCCACTTGAAGCTTTCTTT.